This TCR beta chain was retrieved from a study of Ad26.COV2.S vaccination and SARS-CoV-2 variants. Sample treatment: some 19 received Ad26.COV2.S at low or high dose, single or two shots; about 5 received placebo; per-sample allocation not given. After the first vaccine or placebo injection, samples were drawn on day 63. CDR1 ENHRY and CDR2 SYGVKD come from the germline V gene. V lost 4 bases and J 0 bases, leaving 9 bases between the germline ends. CDR3 size: 15 residues. Here immunoSEQ multiplex PCR was the method, and the copy in TCRdb shows in-frame clones only, minus some. The data contain under 550,000 clones, 88% of them seen just once; the ten biggest clones take up 3.6%. Details on this clone: Its antigen remains unknown.

Study-wide results and limits: Reported post-vaccination CD8+ and CD4+ T cell responses to spike showed substantial breadth.

Sequencing was performed on peripheral blood, taken in a trial of Ad26.COV2.S vaccine versus placebo. The J gene is TRBJ2-2, the V gene TRBV10-3, with D perhaps matching TRBD1 or TRBD2 (6 bases each). The receptor's source is a person aged 18-65 years who received the Ad26.COV2.S COVID-19 vaccine or a placebo. CDR3 sequence: CAISGGDTNTGELFF. CDR3 DNA: TGTGCCATCAGTGGGGGGGACACGAACACCGGGGAGCTGTTTTTT.